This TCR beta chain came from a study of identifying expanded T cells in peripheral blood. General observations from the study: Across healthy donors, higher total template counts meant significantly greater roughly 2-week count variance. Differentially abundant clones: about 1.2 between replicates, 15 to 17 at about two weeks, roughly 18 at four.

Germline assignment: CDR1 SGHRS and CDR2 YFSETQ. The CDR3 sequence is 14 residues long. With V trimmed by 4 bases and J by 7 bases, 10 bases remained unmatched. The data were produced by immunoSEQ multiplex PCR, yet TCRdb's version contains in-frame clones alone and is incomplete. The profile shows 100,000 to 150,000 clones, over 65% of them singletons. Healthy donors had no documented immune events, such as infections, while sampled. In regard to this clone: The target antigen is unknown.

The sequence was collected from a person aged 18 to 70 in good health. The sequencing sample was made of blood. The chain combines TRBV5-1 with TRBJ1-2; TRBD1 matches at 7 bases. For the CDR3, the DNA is TGCGCCAGCAGCACGGGACAGCCAAGGGGTGGCTACACCTTC. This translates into CASSTGQPRGGYTF. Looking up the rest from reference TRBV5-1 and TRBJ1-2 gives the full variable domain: KAGVTQTPRYLIKTRGQQVTLSCSPISGHRSVSWYQQTPGQGLQFLFEYFSETQRNKGNFPGRFSGRQFSNSRSEMNVSTLELGDSALYLCASSTGQPRGGYTFGSGTRLTVV.